This entry concerns a single TCR beta chain. Compared with germline, one end of the junction differs, possibly owing to a read error. This specimen belongs to a study of chemoradiotherapy in HPV16-positive cancers. This CDR3 is 11 amino acids long. The germline V gene encodes CDR1 LGHNA and CDR2 YNFKEQ. The data were produced by immunoSEQ multiplex PCR, yet TCRdb's version contains in-frame clones alone and is incomplete. Of tens of thousands of clones detected, more than 85% appear once; the ten largest clones hold about a sixth. Over chemoradiotherapy, repertoires were sampled more than once. V usage is TRBV4-2 and J usage is TRBJ1-1, with D possibly TRBD1 on 5 matching bases. The sequencing used blood, collected from a patient who underwent chemoradiotherapy. This clonotype was sampled from a human donor with HPV-associated anogenital cancer. In nucleotides, the CDR3 is TGTGCCAGCAGCCAAGGGCAGGGACTCGAGTGG. Translation: CASSQGQGLEW.